These T cell receptor beta chains were read from a single sample in a study of CD8 T cells in Susac syndrome. TCRdb re-called the immunoSEQ multiplex PCR reads through MiXCR, storing one row per CDR3 protein. The profile covers about 120,000 distinct CDR3 sequences, with 85% to 95% appearing a single time and around 0.12% taken by the ten largest. The sample comprised CD8+ T cells from PBMCs. All receptors come from a human donor in good health. CDR3s include the opening cysteine and the closing phenylalanine or tryptophan. The D gene is left open where the match is weak. Size tells how often a clone was seen (once, few, many) or the class of an expanded clone, and some rows leave it out.

v_gene: TRBV2; abundance: once; j_gene: TRBJ2-1; d_gene: -; CDR3aa: CASSVTTINEQFF; CDR3nt: TGTGCCAGCAGTGTGACGACTATCAATGAGCAGTTCTTC
v_gene: TRBV20-1; abundance: -; j_gene: TRBJ2-1; d_gene: -; CDR3aa: CSASHPDLRLF; CDR3nt: TGCAGTGCTTCACACCCAGACTTGCGACTCTTC
v_gene: TRBV29-1; abundance: -; j_gene: TRBJ2-7; d_gene: -; CDR3aa: CSVGFQGKGEQYF; CDR3nt: TGCAGCGTTGGTTTCCAGGGTAAAGGAGAGCAGTACTTC
v_gene: TRBV20-1; abundance: -; j_gene: TRBJ2-5; d_gene: TRBD1; CDR3aa: CSARDYGTGRHQYF; CDR3nt: TGCAGTGCTAGAGATTATGGGACAGGGCGGCACCAGTACTTC
v_gene: TRBV6-5; abundance: -; j_gene: TRBJ1-1; d_gene: -; CDR3aa: CASSRRTGTSEAFF; CDR3nt: TGTGCCAGCAGTCGCAGGACGGGAACCAGTGAAGCTTTCTTT
v_gene: TRBV11-1; abundance: -; j_gene: TRBJ2-6; d_gene: TRBD2; CDR3aa: CASSQTSGVSGANVLTF; CDR3nt: TGTGCCAGCAGCCAGACTAGCGGGGTCTCTGGGGCCAACGTCCTGACTTTC
v_gene: TRBV20-1; abundance: -; j_gene: TRBJ2-7; d_gene: TRBD2; CDR3aa: CSRTSGRGEQYF; CDR3nt: TGCAGCAGGACTAGCGGGAGGGGAGAGCAGTACTTC
v_gene: TRBV29-1; abundance: -; j_gene: TRBJ2-7; d_gene: -; CDR3aa: CSAQGQVYEQYF; CDR3nt: TGCAGCGCCCAGGGCCAGGTCTACGAGCAGTACTTC
v_gene: TRBV12-3/TRBV12-4; abundance: -; j_gene: TRBJ1-3; d_gene: -; CDR3aa: CASGLNRAGNTIYF; CDR3nt: TGTGCCAGCGGCCTAAACAGGGCTGGAAACACCATATATTTT
v_gene: TRBV20-1; abundance: -; j_gene: TRBJ1-1; d_gene: -; CDR3aa: CSAIRVGEAFF; CDR3nt: TGCAGTGCCATCCGGGTCGGTGAAGCTTTCTTT
v_gene: TRBV7-2; abundance: -; j_gene: TRBJ2-5; d_gene: -; CDR3aa: CASSLGTRGLQETQYF; CDR3nt: TGTGCCAGCAGCTTAGGTACTCGGGGGCTTCAAGAGACCCAGTACTTC
v_gene: TRBV3-1; abundance: -; j_gene: TRBJ1-2; d_gene: TRBD1; CDR3aa: CASSQGLGQGSSYGYTF; CDR3nt: TGTGCCAGCAGCCAAGGGCTAGGACAGGGGTCTAGCTATGGCTACACCTTC
v_gene: TRBV10-3; abundance: -; j_gene: TRBJ1-2; d_gene: TRBD1; CDR3aa: CAISGTGSYGYTF; CDR3nt: TGTGCCATCAGTGGGACAGGGAGTTATGGCTACACCTTC
v_gene: TRBV7-2; abundance: -; j_gene: TRBJ2-7; d_gene: -; CDR3aa: CASSSAVNGYEQYF; CDR3nt: TGTGCCAGCAGCTCCGCCGTAAATGGCTACGAGCAGTACTTC
v_gene: TRBV6-4; abundance: -; j_gene: TRBJ2-2; d_gene: TRBD2; CDR3aa: CASSDSGRVDTGELFF; CDR3nt: TGTGCCAGCAGTGACTCAGGGAGGGTGGACACCGGGGAGCTGTTTTTT
v_gene: TRBV9; abundance: -; j_gene: TRBJ1-1; d_gene: TRBD1; CDR3aa: CASSQDPGTDFMNTEAFF; CDR3nt: TGTGCCAGCTCCCAAGACCCAGGGACAGACTTCATGAACACTGAAGCTTTCTTT
v_gene: TRBV12-3/TRBV12-4; abundance: -; j_gene: TRBJ1-1; d_gene: TRBD1; CDR3aa: CASSGGTGNTEAFF; CDR3nt: TGTGCCAGCAGTGGGGGGACAGGGAACACTGAAGCTTTCTTT
v_gene: TRBV5-4; abundance: -; j_gene: TRBJ1-5; d_gene: -; CDR3aa: CASRPDIYSNQPQHF; CDR3nt: TGTGCCAGCAGACCGGACATATATAGCAATCAGCCCCAGCATTTT
v_gene: TRBV20-1; abundance: -; j_gene: TRBJ1-5; d_gene: -; CDR3aa: CSARPRGGRDQPQHF; CDR3nt: TGCAGTGCTAGACCAAGGGGGGGCAGGGATCAGCCCCAGCATTTT
v_gene: TRBV7-9; abundance: -; j_gene: TRBJ2-1; d_gene: -; CDR3aa: CASSPGGDEQFF; CDR3nt: TGTGCCAGCAGCCCCGGGGGCGATGAGCAGTTCTTC
v_gene: TRBV2; abundance: -; j_gene: TRBJ2-5; d_gene: -; CDR3aa: CVSSGPDTPKSQETQYF; CDR3nt: TGTGTCAGCAGTGGCCCGGACACCCCGAAGTCTCAAGAGACCCAGTACTTC
v_gene: TRBV29-1; abundance: -; j_gene: TRBJ2-1; d_gene: -; CDR3aa: CSVVVPPSYNEQFF; CDR3nt: TGCAGCGTTGTCGTCCCCCCCTCCTACAATGAGCAGTTCTTC
v_gene: TRBV5-4; abundance: -; j_gene: TRBJ2-6; d_gene: -; CDR3aa: CASATRGAGANVLTF; CDR3nt: TGTGCCAGCGCGACCCGGGGCGCTGGGGCCAACGTCCTGACTTTC
v_gene: TRBV18; abundance: -; j_gene: TRBJ2-3; d_gene: -; CDR3aa: CASSSMDEDAGVFTDTQYF; CDR3nt: TGTGCCAGCTCTTCAATGGACGAAGATGCCGGAGTTTTCACAGATACGCAGTATTTT
v_gene: TRBV4-1; abundance: -; j_gene: TRBJ2-4; d_gene: -; CDR3aa: CASSQDPSKNIQYF; CDR3nt: TGCGCCAGCAGCCAAGATCCTTCCAAAAACATTCAGTACTTC
v_gene: TRBV7-2; abundance: -; j_gene: TRBJ1-3; d_gene: TRBD1; CDR3aa: CASSTGRGGSGNTIYF; CDR3nt: TGTGCCAGCAGCACGGGCAGGGGGGGCTCTGGAAACACCATATATTTT
v_gene: TRBV5-1; abundance: once; j_gene: TRBJ2-5; d_gene: -; CDR3aa: CASSLEGNGETQYF; CDR3nt: TGCGCCAGCAGCTTGGAAGGTAACGGGGAGACCCAGTACTTC
v_gene: TRBV12-3/TRBV12-4; abundance: -; j_gene: TRBJ1-5; d_gene: -; CDR3aa: CASSFEGTRFKKESHQPQHF; CDR3nt: TGTGCCAGCAGTTTTGAGGGAACCAGATTCAAAAAGGAGTCGCATCAGCCCCAGCATTTT
v_gene: TRBV7-2; abundance: once; j_gene: TRBJ2-1; d_gene: -; CDR3aa: CASSWPGPRSYNEQFF; CDR3nt: TGTGCCAGCAGCTGGCCGGGACCCCGCTCCTACAATGAGCAGTTCTTC
v_gene: TRBV30; abundance: -; j_gene: TRBJ2-7; d_gene: -; CDR3aa: CAWSVGPGRTYEQYF; CDR3nt: TGTGCCTGGAGTGTAGGTCCAGGAAGAACCTACGAGCAGTACTTC
v_gene: TRBV24-1; abundance: -; j_gene: TRBJ2-1; d_gene: -; CDR3aa: CATSDPDSNAYNEQFF; CDR3nt: TGTGCCACCAGTGACCCGGACTCAAACGCCTACAATGAGCAGTTCTTC
v_gene: TRBV9; abundance: -; j_gene: TRBJ1-3; d_gene: -; CDR3aa: CASSFEASGNTIYF; CDR3nt: TGTGCCAGCAGCTTCGAGGCCTCTGGAAACACCATATATTTT
v_gene: TRBV2; abundance: -; j_gene: TRBJ1-5; d_gene: -; CDR3aa: CASSEAAAGSPPQHF; CDR3nt: TGTGCCAGCAGTGAAGCCGCGGCAGGGTCCCCGCCCCAGCATTTT
v_gene: TRBV21-1; abundance: -; j_gene: TRBJ2-1; d_gene: -; CDR3aa: CASSKDLSGGKYNEQFF; CDR3nt: TGTGCCAGCAGCAAAGACCTTTCGGGGGGAAAATACAATGAGCAGTTCTTC
v_gene: TRBV7-9; abundance: -; j_gene: TRBJ1-1; d_gene: -; CDR3aa: CASSLDWTEAFF; CDR3nt: TGTGCCAGCAGCTTAGATTGGACTGAAGCTTTCTTT
v_gene: TRBV10-3; abundance: -; j_gene: TRBJ2-5; d_gene: -; CDR3aa: CAISLSMTGEQETQYF; CDR3nt: TGTGCCATCAGTCTTTCAATGACAGGAGAGCAAGAGACCCAGTACTTC
v_gene: TRBV25-1; abundance: few; j_gene: TRBJ2-6; d_gene: -; CDR3aa: CASKGYRHSGANVLTF; CDR3nt: TGTGCCAGCAAGGGGTACAGGCACTCTGGGGCCAACGTCCTGACTTTC
v_gene: TRBV7-6; abundance: -; j_gene: TRBJ1-5; d_gene: -; CDR3aa: CASSLGPTGNQPQHF; CDR3nt: TGTGCCAGCAGCTTAGGTCCCACAGGGAATCAGCCCCAGCATTTT
v_gene: TRBV4-3; abundance: -; j_gene: TRBJ2-3; d_gene: TRBD2; CDR3aa: CASSPGGGRRGTDTQYF; CDR3nt: TGCGCCAGCAGCCCCGGGGGGGGCCGGCGGGGCACAGATACGCAGTATTTT
v_gene: TRBV5-4; abundance: -; j_gene: TRBJ2-1; d_gene: TRBD1; CDR3aa: CASSSQLTGLYNEQFF; CDR3nt: TGTGCCAGCAGCTCCCAATTGACAGGGCTCTACAATGAGCAGTTCTTC
v_gene: TRBV12-3/TRBV12-4; abundance: -; j_gene: TRBJ2-7; d_gene: -; CDR3aa: CASNTLGDQPDEQYF; CDR3nt: TGTGCCAGCAATACCCTGGGGGACCAGCCCGACGAGCAGTACTTC
v_gene: TRBV24-1; abundance: -; j_gene: TRBJ2-7; d_gene: -; CDR3aa: CATSDTRDDEQYF; CDR3nt: TGTGCCACCAGTGATACCAGGGACGACGAGCAGTACTTC
v_gene: TRBV4-2; abundance: -; j_gene: TRBJ2-1; d_gene: -; CDR3aa: CASSQEGRVYNEQFF; CDR3nt: TGTGCCAGCAGCCAAGAGGGGCGCGTCTACAATGAGCAGTTCTTC